This TCR beta chain came from a study of shared clonotypes between healthy human individuals. As for the study in general: CD4 naive cells filled three plates per donor, CD4 memory three, CD8 naive two and CD8 memory one. General study results and limits: Against clonotypes common to all four donors, non-shared ones had lower generation probabilities.

This clone was detected once. What it binds is not known. Investigators divided CD4+ cells into CD45RA+ naive and CD45RA-negative memory subsets. This CDR3 has 15 residues. CDR1 and CDR2 (germline): SEHNR, FQNEAQ (reference sequence). V was trimmed by 5 bases and J by 5 bases, leaving 18 bases between them. This table comes from immunoSEQ multiplex PCR, and its TCRdb copy is limited to in-frame clones, with some not included. This table holds roughly 2.5 million clones, more than 80% found once. This chain links TRBV7-9 with TRBJ2-5; no clear D gene. Sequencing was carried out using naive CD4+ T cells sorted from blood. Subset specified: CD45RA+ positively selected. The receptor's source is a man aged 18 to 30 in good health. The CDR3 DNA is TGTGCCAGCAGCAAAACAGACCTGGTGGGGGAGACCCAGTACTTC. Encoded protein: CASSKTDLVGETQYF. The variable domain in full, completed from reference TRBV7-9 and TRBJ2-5, reads DTGVSQNPRHKITKRGQNVTFRCDPISEHNRLYWYRQTLGQGPEFLTYFQNEAQLEKSRLLSDRFSAERPKGSFSTLEIQRTEQGDSAMYLCASSKTDLVGETQYFGPGTRLLVL.